The rows below give T cell receptor beta chains drawn from one sample of a study of post-analysis software for immune sequencing data. Each CDR3 protein is one row after TCRdb ran MiXCR on the PCR reads. The profile shows 740,000 or so distinct CDR3 sequences, under 70% of them singletons. Source material: blood. Source of these receptors: a girl between 10 and 17 years old with multiple sclerosis. Both conserved end residues are part of each CDR3. Each record gives: D gene, clone size, J gene, V gene, CDR3 DNA, CDR3 protein. A D gene is named only where the DNA matches it firmly. Clone size, where shown, is once, few, many, or a class for clones that have expanded.

>NA|NA|TRBJ2-4|TRBV20-1
TGCAGTGCTTATGGGGGGCCCAAAAACATTCAGTACTTC
CSAYGGPKNIQYF
>TRBD2|NA|TRBJ2-7|TRBV3-1
TGTGCCAGCAGCCAAGCCCCCGGGACTAACTACGAGCAGTACTTC
CASSQAPGTNYEQYF
>TRBD2|few|TRBJ2-7|TRBV20-1
TGCAGTGCTAGAGTGTCTAGCGGGGACCACGAGCAGTACTTC
CSARVSSGDHEQYF
>NA|few|TRBJ1-2|TRBV10-3
TGTGCCATCAGTGGGGTCGGGGTTCATGGCTACACCTTC
CAISGVGVHGYTF
>NA|few|TRBJ2-5|TRBV10-2
TGCGCCAGCAGTGAGCGGACCTCACGGGGCCAAGAGACCCAGTACTTC
CASSERTSRGQETQYF
>NA|NA|TRBJ2-5|TRBV5-1
TGCGCCAGCAGCTTGATTGCCAGGGGGGGCGGAGAGACCCAGTACTTC
CASSLIARGGGETQYF
>NA|NA|TRBJ1-6|TRBV12-3/TRBV12-4
TGTGCCAGCAGCGATACGGGGGGCGCGGGTTCACCCCTCCACTTT
CASSDTGGAGSPLHF
>NA|NA|TRBJ2-1|TRBV2
TGTGCCAGCAGTGTTGAACTATTGGTAGTCAATGAGCAGTTCTTC
CASSVELLVVNEQFF
>NA|NA|TRBJ2-1|TRBV4-2
TGTGCCAGCAGCCAAGTCGGGGGCAGCGGCAATGAGCAGTTCTTC
CASSQVGGSGNEQFF
>NA|few|TRBJ2-7|TRBV7-7
TGTGCTAGCAGCCCACAATGGGGGTCCTACGAGCAGTACTTC
CASSPQWGSYEQYF
>NA|NA|TRBJ2-5|TRBV7-9
TGTGCCAGCAGCTTAGGGAGATTTACCCAAGAGACCCAGTACTTC
CASSLGRFTQETQYF